What follows are 26 T cell receptor beta chains derived from one specimen sequenced in a study of T cell repertoires in cytomegalovirus infection. From the reads, TCRdb called clonotypes with MiXCR, one entry per CDR3 protein. The sample yields 230,000 or so distinct CDR3 sequences, over 15% seen once. Source material: CD8+ T cells from PBMCs. The source is a human donor in good health (CMV status not recorded). Some clones in this sample may be carry-over from other donors' samples.

The count of this clonotype is one. J is TRBJ2-3 and V is TRBV19; 12 positions agree with TRBD1. The CDR3 is 15 residues long. Germline V lookup: CDR1 LNHDA, CDR2 SQIVND (reference sequence). J lost 5 bases, V lost 6 bases, and 6 bases had no gene match. The CDR3, as DNA: TGTGCCAGTAGCCCTAGGGACAGGGGGCGAGATACGCAGTATTTT. Translated, it gives CASSPRDRGRDTQYF.

This chain links TRBV27 with TRBJ2-5, with 10 bases lining up with TRBD2. V was pared by 10 bases and J by 5 bases, with 13 bases of the junction left unmatched. From germline, CDR1 is MNHEY and CDR2 SMNVEV (reference sequence). The length of the CDR3 is 15 residues. The CDR3 region has the DNA TGTGCCACCGCAACCGGGGATAGCGGGGGGGAGACCCAGTACTTC. Amino acid sequence: CATATGDSGGETQYF.

The rearrangement uses TRBV28 and TRBJ2-7; D is ambiguous. The CDR3 totals 12 residues. V lost 10 bases to trimming and J lost 5 bases, with 15 bases between them. Germline assignment: CDR1 MDHEN and CDR2 SYDVKM. The DNA for the CDR3 is TGTGCCACTCTGTATTATGGCCACGAGCAGTACTTC. It encodes CATLYYGHEQYF.

The chain employs TRBV12-3 or TRBV12-4 and TRBJ1-1; weak D call: TRBD1 (6 bases). There are 15 residues in the CDR3. V shed 7 bases and J shed 8 bases, with 23 bases lying between them. CDR3 sequence: CASILLGGQEREAFF. The CDR3 DNA is TGTGCCAGCATCCTTTTGGGGGGCCAGGAAAGAGAAGCTTTCTTT.

V gene TRBV15 combines with J gene TRBJ1-5; 7 nucleotides line up with TRBD1. V was clipped by 0 bases and J by 7 bases; unmatched bases: 6. The CDR3 totals 15 residues. CDR1 and CDR2 (germline): LNHNV, YYDKDF (reference sequence). CDR3 protein: CATSRDQGTVQPQHF. In DNA, the CDR3 is TGTGCCACCAGCAGAGATCAGGGGACAGTACAGCCCCAGCATTTT. The full variable domain, its missing parts supplied by reference TRBV15 and TRBJ1-5, is DAMVIQNPRYQVTQFGKPVTLSCSQTLNHNVMYWYQQKSSQAPKLLFHYYDKDFNNEADTPDNFQSRRPNTSFCFLDIRSPGLGDTAMYLCATSRDQGTVQPQHFGDGTRLSIL.

This clonotype was detected ten times or more. V usage is TRBV7-2 and J usage is TRBJ1-3, with D maybe TRBD1 (6 bases). Germline CDR1 and CDR2: SGHTA and FQGNSA. The CDR3 spans 16 residues. Trimming left V 2 bases short and J 3 bases short, with 14 bases between. In DNA, the CDR3 is TGTGCCAGCAGCTTAATCGCAGGGGCTTATGGAAACACCATATATTTT. Its protein is CASSLIAGAYGNTIYF.

V is TRBV2 and J is TRBJ2-3, with D hard to call. V dropped 8 bases and J dropped 7 bases, with 10 bases sitting between them. Germline V lookup: CDR1 SNHLY, CDR2 FYNNEI. The CDR3 is 11 residues long. In DNA, the CDR3 is TGTGCCAGCCCCACCCCAAATACGCAGTATTTT. Amino acids: CASPTPNTQYF.

The J gene is TRBJ1-3, the V gene TRBV3-1, with D possibly being TRBD1 (6 bases). CDR1 is LGHDT, CDR2 YNNKEL, per germline (reference sequence). The CDR3 has 16 amino acids. V lost 0 bases and J 7 bases, leaving 16 bases between the germline ends. CDR3 region: CASSQDRDTYSNTIYF. In nucleotides, the CDR3 is TGTGCCAGCAGCCAAGACCGGGACACCTACAGTAACACCATATATTTT.

The rearrangement links TRBV20-1 to TRBJ2-7, with a possible D match to TRBD1 (5 bases). The CDR3 spans 14 residues. The germline CDR1 and CDR2 sequences are DFQATT and SNEGSKA (reference sequence). Trimming stripped 1 base from V and 7 bases from J, with 17 bases between. The CDR3 DNA reads as TGCAGTGCTAGAGCAGCGACAGCTTCAACGGAGCAGTACTTC. This sequence encodes CSARAATASTEQYF.

The genes are TRBV20-1 and TRBJ2-7, with D possibly being TRBD1 (5 bases). CDR1 is DFQATT, CDR2 SNEGSKA, per germline (reference sequence). V was shortened by 1 base and J by 4 bases, with 14 bases between the two germline ends. The CDR3 has 14 amino acids. The CDR3 loop reads CSARGDSPFYEQYF. The CDR3 DNA reads TGCAGTGCTAGAGGAGACAGTCCTTTTTACGAGCAGTACTTC.

This clonotype was detected many times. The J gene is TRBJ2-1, the V gene TRBV7-2; the D is unclear. Germline V CDR1 and CDR2: SGHTA, FQGNSA. V was pared by 7 bases and J by 7 bases, with 8 bases between. The CDR3 runs to 11 residues. The CDR3 nucleotides are TGTGCCAGCACTAACGGTAATGAGCAGTTCTTC. Its translation: CASTNGNEQFF.

In this sample, this clonotype turned up many times. The V call is TRBV7-9, the J call TRBJ2-3, with D possibly being TRBD1 (5 bases). Germline V gene lookup returns CDR1 SEHNR and CDR2 FQNEAQ (reference sequence). V was cut by 5 bases and J by 2 bases, with 20 bases left in between. This CDR3 has 17 residues. The DNA of the CDR3 is TGTGCCAGCAGCGACTTAGAGGAAGGGGCTTTCACAGATACGCAGTATTTT. Its protein is CASSDLEEGAFTDTQYF.

About this clonotype itself: The junction departs from germline at one end; a sequencing error may be responsible. The chain links TRBV7-6 to TRBJ2-5; D may be TRBD1 or TRBD2 (6 bases each). Germline V lookup: CDR1 SGHVS, CDR2 FNYEAQ. The length of the CDR3 is 15 residues. The CDR3, as DNA: TGTGCCAGCAGCCTAGCGCGGACAGCCCAAGAGACCCAGTACTTC. Encoded protein: CASSLARTAQETQYF. The variable domain in full, completed from reference TRBV7-6 and TRBJ2-5, reads GAGVSQSPRYKVTKRGQDVALRCDPISGHVSLYWYRQALGQGPEFLTYFNYEAQQDKSGLPNDRFSAERPEGSISTLTIQRTEQRDSAMYRCASSLARTAQETQYFGPGTRLLVL.

This clonotype has more than one count but fewer than ten. The chain combines TRBV29-1 with TRBJ1-2; D might be TRBD1 (5 bases). The length of the CDR3 is 14 residues. The germline gives CDR1 SQVTM, CDR2 ANQGSEA. Trimming pared 1 base from V and 4 bases from J, leaving 13 bases between. This CDR3 is CSVEVQGVGYGYTF. The CDR3 nucleotides are TGCAGCGTTGAAGTTCAGGGAGTTGGCTATGGCTACACCTTC.

This chain uses TRBV12-5 with TRBJ2-1; D tentatively reads TRBD1 or TRBD2 (5 bases each). V was cut by 9 bases and J by 5 bases, with 8 bases left in between. This CDR3 spans 11 amino acids. Per the germline V gene, CDR1 is LGHNT and CDR2 is FRNRAP. CDR3 coding DNA: TGTGCTAGCGGGGACCACAATGAGCAGTTCTTC. Its translation is CASGDHNEQFF.

J is TRBJ2-1 and V is TRBV10-3; D unresolved. V gave up 0 bases and J gave up 0 bases, with 12 bases separating them. The length of the CDR3 is 17 residues. CDR1 is ENHRY and CDR2 is SYGVKD in the germline V gene. The CDR3 region is CAISESLAPSSYNEQFF. CDR3 DNA: TGTGCCATCAGTGAGTCATTGGCGCCTAGCTCCTACAATGAGCAGTTCTTC.

This clonotype was detected ten times or more. The J gene is TRBJ2-6, the V gene TRBV4-1, with D possibly called TRBD1 or TRBD2 (5 bases each). Germline CDR1 and CDR2: MGHRA and YSYEKL. The CDR3 runs to 17 residues. Trimming took 0 bases from V and 2 from J, leaving 11 bases between them. The CDR3 coding sequence is TGCGCCAGCAGCCAAGATCTTCGGGGCGCTGGGGCCAACGTCCTGACTTTC. This translates into CASSQDLRGAGANVLTF.

This clonotype was recorded a few times. The chain uses TRBV11-1 and TRBJ1-1; D is perhaps TRBD1 (6 bases). Trimming stripped 2 bases from V and 2 bases from J, with 12 bases between. The length of the CDR3 is 15 residues. Germline values: CDR1 SGHAT, CDR2 FQDESV (reference sequence). The CDR3 is CASSLLEGVNTEAFF. CDR3 bases: TGTGCCAGCAGCTTACTCGAGGGGGTTAACACTGAAGCTTTCTTT.

As for this clonotype: The junction differs from germline at one of its ends, possibly a read error. The V gene is TRBV28, the J gene TRBJ1-2; 11 positions match TRBD1. Germline values: CDR1 MDHEN, CDR2 SYDVKM. This CDR3 spans 16 amino acids. The CDR3 DNA is TGTGCCAGCAGCGGGACAGGGGGAAAGCTATTTTATGGCTCCACCTTC. This encodes CASSGTGGKLFYGSTF.

This clonotype was counted ten times or more. The rearrangement uses TRBV7-2 and TRBJ2-2; 7 bases are a match to TRBD1. The CDR3 runs 16 residues. V dropped 0 bases and J dropped 5; count of bases not matched to a gene: 6. The germline CDR1 and CDR2 sequences are SGHTA and FQGNSA. As DNA, the CDR3 is TGTGCCAGCAGCTTAGCGTCGGACAGGAGGACCGGGGAGCTGTTTTTT. Translation: CASSLASDRRTGELFF.

This clonotype showed up just a few times. This chain links TRBV7-9 with TRBJ2-2, with TRBD2 as a possible D gene (5 bases). This CDR3 contains 16 residues. Germline assignment: CDR1 SEHNR and CDR2 FQNEAQ (reference sequence). V was cut by 5 bases and J by 5 bases, with 18 bases left in between. CDR3 in DNA: TGTGCCAGCAGCGTTAGCGTGACCCAAGGGACCGGGGAGCTGTTTTTT. As protein: CASSVSVTQGTGELFF.

This clonotype was observed at least ten times. This chain links TRBV11-2 with TRBJ2-7, with unresolved D. V was cut by 2 bases and J by 4 bases, with 18 bases left in between. The CDR3 is 16 amino acids. Germline assignment: CDR1 SGHAT and CDR2 FQNNGV. DNA for the CDR3: TGTGCCAGCAGCTTATATTTCTCCAGTAACCTATACGAGCAGTACTTC. Its protein is CASSLYFSSNLYEQYF.

V and J are TRBV7-9 and TRBJ1-4, with TRBD1 matching 8 bases. V trimming: 4 bases; J trimming: 5 bases; junction bases outside the gene matches: 3. This CDR3 spans 14 amino acids. In germline, CDR1 is SEHNR, CDR2 FQNEAQ (reference sequence). This CDR3 reads CASSSDRVNEKLFF. CDR3 coding DNA: TGTGCCAGCAGCTCGGACAGGGTGAATGAAAAACTGTTTTTT. Using reference TRBV7-9 and TRBJ1-4 for the parts outside the CDR3, the full variable domain is DTGVSQNPRHKITKRGQNVTFRCDPISEHNRLYWYRQTLGQGPEFLTYFQNEAQLEKSRLLSDRFSAERPKGSFSTLEIQRTEQGDSAMYLCASSSDRVNEKLFFGSGTQLSVL.

This clonotype was detected ten times or more. DNA of the CDR3: TGTGCCAGCAGATCGGGGACTAGCGGGGCTTCGATCACAGATACGCAGTATTTT. It yields the protein CASRSGTSGASITDTQYF. The V call is TRBV28, the J call TRBJ2-3, with TRBD2 matching over 13 bases. This CDR3 spans 18 amino acids. Per the germline V gene, CDR1 is MDHEN and CDR2 is SYDVKM. V dropped 6 bases and J dropped 2; count of bases not matched to a gene: 11.

This clonotype was counted at least ten times. The rearrangement joins TRBV6-6 to TRBJ2-4, with a possible D match to TRBD1 (5 bases). CDR1 and CDR2 (germline): MNHNY, SVGAGI (reference sequence). Trimming cost V 7 bases and J 6 bases, with 10 bases left between them. The CDR3 covers 12 residues. The CDR3 loop reads CASKPDRNIQYF. CDR3 DNA sequence: TGTGCCAGCAAACCCGACAGAAACATTCAGTACTTC.

In its sample, this clonotype was seen many times. The chain joins TRBV7-9 to TRBJ1-1; 7 bases agree with TRBD1. J was trimmed by 3 bases and V by 5 bases; bases with no gene match: 9. Germline V gives CDR1 SEHNR, CDR2 FQNEAQ (reference sequence). The CDR3 runs to 15 residues. The CDR3 nucleotides are TGTGCCAGCAGCAAGACAGGGAATGCCGACACTGAAGCTTTCTTT. Translating it yields CASSKTGNADTEAFF.